The 20 T cell receptor beta chains presented below share a single source sample, sequenced in a study of regulatory T cells in long-lasting Graves disease. Relying on iRepertoire HTBI primers and Arm-PCR of CDR3 regions, the team built TCR beta libraries. One entry per CDR3 protein, called by TCRdb with MiXCR from the multiplex PCR reads. The sample records 500,000 to 700,000 distinct CDR3 sequences, around 30% being singletons. Time point here: persistent/refractory GD, antithyroid drugs over 5 years with positive TRAb. From PBMCs, RNA was extracted and then used to make the TCR library. Source: peripheral blood mononuclear cells (PBMCs), taken when the disease was refractory, from a patient treated with antithyroid drugs. The receptors shown here come from a female donor with Graves disease.

This clonotype was detected only a few times. J is TRBJ2-7 and V is TRBV20-1, with D uncertain. CDR1 is DFQATT and CDR2 is SNEGSKA in the germline V gene (reference sequence). Trimming shortened V by 1 base and J by 3 bases, and 7 bases separated the two germline ends. This CDR3 region has 12 residues. The CDR3 DNA is TGCAGTGCTAGAGCCCAGAGCTACGAGCAGTACTTC. This encodes CSARAQSYEQYF.

The chain carries TRBV10-3 and TRBJ2-7; weak D call: TRBD1 (5 bases). V gave up 6 bases and J gave up 2 bases, with 11 bases separating them. Germline V CDR1 and CDR2: ENHRY, SYGVKD. The CDR3 runs 13 residues. Written as DNA, the CDR3 is TGTGCCATCAGGAGACAGTCTACCTACGAGCAGTACTTC. Amino acids: CAIRRQSTYEQYF.

This clonotype turned up a few times. The chain uses TRBV28 and TRBJ1-4; D is uncertain. V was shortened by 3 bases and J by 6 bases, with 5 bases between the two germline ends. Germline CDR1 reads MDHEN; CDR2 reads SYDVKM. The CDR3 runs to 12 residues. CDR3 protein: CASSFSYEKLFF. The CDR3 region has the DNA TGTGCCAGCAGTTTCTCATATGAAAAACTGTTTTTT.

The chain has TRBV6-1 and TRBJ1-2; D may be TRBD1 (5 bases). The CDR3 is 15 amino acids. With 6 bases removed from V and 4 bases from J, the gap between germline ends came to 18 bases. Germline-derived CDR1 and CDR2 are MNHNS and SASEGT. The CDR3 DNA follows: TGTGCCAGCAGCTTACCCGGGACGTTCTGCTATGGCTACACCTTC. Its translation is CASSLPGTFCYGYTF.

This clonotype was found a few times. The chain employs TRBV12-3 or TRBV12-4 and TRBJ1-6; 12 bases map to TRBD1. Unmatched junction bases numbered 11, after V lost 6 bases and J lost 14 bases. This CDR3 has 15 amino acids. In DNA form, the CDR3 reads TGTGCCAGCAGCCCATGGGGACAGGGGGCGAAATCCCTCCACTTT. As protein: CASSPWGQGAKSLHF.

This chain links TRBV18 with TRBJ1-1, with D tentatively TRBD1 (6 bases). V was pared by 3 bases and J by 0 bases, with 14 bases between. Germline V gene data show CDR1 as KGHSH and CDR2 as LQKENI. The CDR3 loop spans 16 amino acids. CDR3 bases: TGTGCCAGCTCACCCAGGACGACAGGAATGAACACTGAAGCTTTCTTT. This codes for CASSPRTTGMNTEAFF.

CDR3 coding DNA: TGCAGCGTTGAAGGGGGACAGGGTGCGGTGTACCAAGAGACCCAGTACTTC. This sequence encodes CSVEGGQGAVYQETQYF. The genes are TRBV29-1 and TRBJ2-5, with 9 bases fitting TRBD1. The V gene end was trimmed by 1 base and the J gene end by 0 bases; junction bases not matched to a gene: 9. The CDR3 loop spans 17 amino acids. Germline loops: CDR1 SQVTM, CDR2 ANQGSEA.

This clonotype has more than one count but fewer than ten. The genes are TRBV14 and TRBJ2-5; D gene ambiguous. Germline CDR1 SGHDN, CDR2 FVKESK. The CDR3 runs to 13 residues. The V gene lost 3 bases and the J gene lost 4 bases, with 9 bases spanning the gap. The DNA of the CDR3 is TGTGCCAGCAGCCAGTACCCCGCAGAGACCCAGTACTTC. The encoded protein is CASSQYPAETQYF.

The V and J genes are TRBV5-4 and TRBJ2-7; TRBD1 agrees at 10 bases. The germline V gene encodes CDR1 SGHNT and CDR2 YYREEE (reference sequence). The CDR3 is 14 residues long. Trimming removed 4 bases from V and 7 bases from J; junction bases left unmatched: 8. This CDR3 reads CASSPRQGAREQYF. The CDR3, as DNA: TGTGCCAGCAGCCCGAGACAGGGGGCGAGAGAGCAGTACTTC.

This clonotype occurred a few times. The J gene is TRBJ1-4, the V gene TRBV2; a weak D match, TRBD1 (6 bases). Trimming removed 7 bases from V and 11 bases from J, with 20 bases in between. The CDR3 is made up of 14 amino acids. Germline lookup yields CDR1 SNHLY and CDR2 FYNNEI. For the CDR3, the DNA is TGTGCCAGCATCCACGGGGGGGCGACCGGGAAACTGTTTTTT. This translates into CASIHGGATGKLFF. Complete variable domain (other parts from reference TRBV2 and TRBJ1-4): EPEVTQTPSHQVTQMGQEVILRCVPISNHLYFYWYRQILGQKVEFLVSFYNNEISEKSEIFDDQFSVERPDGSNFTLKIRSTKLEDSAMYFCASIHGGATGKLFFGSGTQLSVL.

Many counts were recorded for this clonotype. The genes are TRBV6-1 and TRBJ2-7; D is unresolved. V lost 5 bases and J lost 6, with 8 bases in between. The CDR3 sequence is 11 residues long. The germline gives CDR1 MNHNS, CDR2 SASEGT. This CDR3 reads CASSKTREQYF. CDR3 bases: TGTGCCAGCAGTAAGACTCGCGAGCAGTACTTC.

V usage is TRBV9 and J usage is TRBJ2-5; D uncertain. From germline, CDR1 is SGDLS and CDR2 YYNGEE. This CDR3 is 14 amino acids long. V lost 0 bases, J lost 0 bases, and 6 bases lay in between. The CDR3 spells CASSVGLYQETQYF. The CDR3 coding sequence is TGTGCCAGCAGCGTAGGTCTCTACCAAGAGACCCAGTACTTC.

The chain combines TRBV24-1 with TRBJ1-2, with 8 bases that match TRBD1. The ends lost 3 bases at V and 6 bases at J; junction bases unmatched: 2. The germline V gene has CDR1 KGHDR and CDR2 SFDVKD. The CDR3 is 13 amino acids. CDR3 sequence: CATSDPGGHGYTF. The CDR3 nucleotides read TGTGCCACCAGTGATCCAGGGGGCCATGGCTACACCTTC.

The CDR3 region has the DNA TGTGCCAGCATTTCCACGGGGTTGGTTGGCTACACCTTC. This gives the protein CASISTGLVGYTF. The chain is built from TRBV2 and TRBJ1-2; no clear D gene. The germline V gene has CDR1 SNHLY and CDR2 FYNNEI. V shed 7 bases and J shed 7 bases, with 16 bases lying between them. CDR3 length: 13 amino acids.

The rearrangement joins TRBV4-2 to TRBJ1-5, with TRBD1 matching over 7 bases. From germline, CDR1 is LGHNA and CDR2 YNFKEQ. The CDR3 covers 15 residues. V lost 2 bases to trimming and J lost 2 bases; unmatched junction nucleotides: 3. CDR3 region: CASSQITGGNQPQHF. CDR3 DNA sequence: TGTGCCAGCAGCCAAATTACAGGGGGCAATCAGCCCCAGCATTTT.

The chain carries TRBV7-6 and TRBJ1-2; D is unclear. Trimming took 5 bases from V and 6 from J, leaving 16 bases between them. The CDR3 is 14 residues long. Germline V gene data show CDR1 as SGHVS and CDR2 as FNYEAQ. The CDR3 spells CASSPQITGNGYTF. In DNA, the CDR3 is TGTGCCAGCAGCCCGCAAATAACGGGGAATGGCTACACCTTC.

This clonotype occurred a few times. This sequence joins TRBV6-1 and TRBJ1-2; D may be TRBD1 (6 bases). The CDR3 has 12 residues. CDR1 is MNHNS and CDR2 is SASEGT in the germline V gene. V was shortened by 6 bases and J by 7 bases, with 12 bases between the two germline ends. The chain's CDR3 is CASRGGSSGYTF. CDR3 coding DNA: TGTGCCAGCAGAGGGGGGTCTAGTGGCTACACCTTC.

Comment on this clonotype: Possible read error: a much larger clone is one base away. The chain carries TRBV6-1 and TRBJ1-2; D gene uncertain. The germline V gene has CDR1 MNHNS and CDR2 SASEGT. The CDR3 sequence is 14 residues long. CDR3 sequence: CASSELGKGYGHTF. The CDR3 region has the DNA TGTGCCAGCAGTGAACTCGGCAAGGGATATGGCCACACCTTC.

This clonotype was detected many times. The rearrangement links TRBV28 to TRBJ1-2, with D hard to call. Trimming cost V 5 bases and J 2 bases, with 12 bases left between them. The CDR3 length is 14 residues. In germline, CDR1 is MDHEN, CDR2 SYDVKM. This chain's CDR3 is CASSPRGQNYGYTF. CDR3 coding DNA: TGTGCCAGCAGTCCCCGCGGGCAGAACTATGGCTACACCTTC.

This chain joins TRBV10-1 and TRBJ1-2, with unresolved D. The V end lost 4 bases, the J end lost 4 bases, and 13 bases lay between the germline ends. The CDR3 has 14 amino acids. Germline V lookup: CDR1 WNHNN, CDR2 SYGVQD (reference sequence). CDR3 sequence: CASSVKLLVYGYTF. As DNA, the CDR3 is TGCGCCAGCAGTGTAAAACTGCTAGTCTATGGCTACACCTTC.